A single sample gave rise to the 29 T cell receptor beta chains below, sequenced in a study of T cells in Graves' hyperthyroidism and ophthalmopathy. It was RNA transcripts that yielded the amplified TCR beta CDR3 regions. HTBI primers were employed in a first-round RT-PCR of the TCR CDR3. Each CDR3 protein is one row after TCRdb ran MiXCR on the multiplex PCR reads. The sample lists a few hundred thousand distinct CDR3 sequences; around 25% were seen once. Sequenced: blood. The receptors derive from a man between 50 and 59 years old with Graves' hyperthyroidism.

This clonotype showed up just a few times. V usage is TRBV18 and J usage is TRBJ1-3; unclear D gene. The germline V and J ends were trimmed by 0 bases and 7 bases, with 10 bases remaining between them. Germline lookup yields CDR1 KGHSH and CDR2 LQKENI. The CDR3 length is 14 residues. DNA of the CDR3: TGTGCCAGCTCACCACCGTCAGTGGGGAACACCATATATTTT. This encodes CASSPPSVGNTIYF. Looking up the rest from reference TRBV18 and TRBJ1-3 gives the full variable domain: NAGVMQNPRHLVRRRGQEARLRCSPMKGHSHVYWYRQLPEEGLKFMVYLQKENIIDESGMPKERFSAEFPKEGPSILRIQQVVRGDSAAYFCASSPPSVGNTIYFGEGSWLTVV.

The V and J genes are TRBV10-3 and TRBJ2-1; 9 nucleotides agree with TRBD2. This CDR3 is 13 amino acids long. The ends lost 6 bases at V and 5 bases at J; junction bases unmatched: 2. Germline assignment: CDR1 ENHRY and CDR2 SYGVKD. The CDR3, as DNA: TGTGCCATCAGAAGGACTAGCGACAATGAGCAGTTCTTC. It translates to CAIRRTSDNEQFF.

This clonotype was seen a few times. The chain carries TRBV9 and TRBJ2-7, with D perhaps TRBD2 (5 bases). Germline values: CDR1 SGDLS, CDR2 YYNGEE. V gave up 1 base and J gave up 0 bases, with 8 bases separating them. CDR3 size: 14 residues. The CDR3 sequence: CASSVHGSSYEQYF. CDR3 bases: TGTGCCAGCAGCGTACATGGGAGCTCCTACGAGCAGTACTTC.

A few counts support this clonotype. V gene TRBV5-4 combines with J gene TRBJ2-5, with a weak D call TRBD1 (6 bases). This CDR3 comprises 15 residues. Germline CDR1 and CDR2: SGHNT and YYREEE (reference sequence). Trimming shortened V by 0 bases and J by 2 bases, and 11 bases separated the two germline ends. CDR3 sequence reads: CASSLAVGTQETQYF. DNA for the CDR3: TGTGCCAGCAGCTTGGCAGTAGGGACACAAGAGACCCAGTACTTC.

This clonotype was seen more than once but under ten times. This chain links TRBV12-5 with TRBJ1-1; TRBD1 agrees at 9 bases. This CDR3 spans 15 amino acids. Looked up from germline, CDR1 is LGHNT and CDR2 is FRNRAP. J gave up 4 bases and V 0 bases, and 3 bases lay outside the gene matches. The CDR3: CASGLVQGAATEAFF. DNA of the CDR3: TGTGCTAGTGGTTTGGTACAGGGGGCTGCCACTGAAGCTTTCTTT.

V is TRBV30 and J is TRBJ2-7; D might be TRBD1 (5 bases). Trimming took off 2 bases at V and 3 bases at J, with 8 bases between the two ends. The length of the CDR3 is 12 residues. Germline values: CDR1 GTSNPN, CDR2 SVGIG (reference sequence). The CDR3 reads CAWSLGDYEQYF. The CDR3 coding sequence is TGTGCCTGGAGTTTAGGGGACTACGAGCAGTACTTC.

V usage is TRBV18 and J usage is TRBJ2-1; D is perhaps TRBD1 (6 bases). V dropped 6 bases and J dropped 3 bases, with 9 bases sitting between them. Germline loops: CDR1 KGHSH, CDR2 LQKENI. This CDR3 is 13 amino acids long. The DNA of the CDR3 is TGTGCCAGCTCGCGACAGGTCTACAATGAGCAGTTCTTC. Its protein product is CASSRQVYNEQFF.

This sequence joins TRBV28 and TRBJ2-1; possibly TRBD1 for D (5 bases). Germline lookup yields CDR1 MDHEN and CDR2 SYDVKM. The CDR3 has 15 amino acids. V dropped 6 bases and J dropped 5 bases, with 17 bases sitting between them. CDR3 loop: CASSLGAVPNNEQFF. As DNA, the CDR3 is TGTGCCAGCAGCCTTGGGGCGGTACCAAACAATGAGCAGTTCTTC. Looking up the rest from reference TRBV28 and TRBJ2-1 gives the full variable domain: DVKVTQSSRYLVKRTGEKVFLECVQDMDHENMFWYRQDPGLGLRLIYFSYDVKMKEKGDIPEGYSVSREKKERFSLILESASTNQTSMYLCASSLGAVPNNEQFFGPGTRLTVL.

This clonotype was found a few times. This chain joins TRBV7-3 and TRBJ2-1; the D is unclear. There are 17 residues in the CDR3. Between the trimmed V and J ends, which lost 0 bases and 0 bases, there was a span of 12 bases. Looked up from germline, CDR1 is SGHTA and CDR2 is FQGTGA. DNA for the CDR3: TGTGCCAGCAGCTTAACCGGGTCTGTAAGCTCCTACAATGAGCAGTTCTTC. Its protein is CASSLTGSVSSYNEQFF.

V gene TRBV6-1 combines with J gene TRBJ1-5; D gene unclear. This CDR3 comprises 15 residues. V lost 3 bases to trimming and J lost 0 bases, with 9 bases between them. Germline assignment: CDR1 MNHNS and CDR2 SASEGT. The CDR3 sequence: CASSEGAHSNQPQHF. The CDR3 DNA follows: TGTGCCAGCAGTGAGGGTGCTCATAGCAATCAGCCCCAGCATTTT.

This clonotype has only a few counts. The J gene is TRBJ2-7, the V gene TRBV10-3; D gene uncertain. Trimming removed 3 bases from V and 7 bases from J, with 10 bases in between. The germline CDR1 and CDR2 sequences are ENHRY and SYGVKD. CDR3 length: 12 amino acids. In nucleotides, the CDR3 is TGTGCCATCAGTGAAGGGCCCGGGGAGCAGTACTTC. Residues: CAISEGPGEQYF.

This clonotype was found a few times. V usage is TRBV7-2 and J usage is TRBJ2-7, with TRBD2 identical over 11 bases. With 5 bases clipped from V and 3 bases from J, the junction kept 9 bases outside the gene matches. This CDR3 is built from 16 residues. Germline loops: CDR1 SGHTA, CDR2 FQGNSA. As DNA, the CDR3 is TGTGCCAGCAGCCGAGGTACTAGCGGGAGATACTACGAGCAGTACTTC. This translates into CASSRGTSGRYYEQYF.

The chain has TRBV2 and TRBJ2-5; D gene uncertain. The CDR3 runs 17 residues. The V and J ends lost 5 bases and 5 bases respectively, with 24 bases between them. Looked up from germline, CDR1 is SNHLY and CDR2 is FYNNEI. As DNA, the CDR3 is TGTGCCAGCAGTCCGAACTGGTGGGATGGTGGGATGGAGACCCAGTACTTC. It specifies CASSPNWWDGGMETQYF.

This clonotype was counted only a few times. The chain carries TRBV18 and TRBJ2-2, with a tentative D call TRBD2 (6 bases). Germline CDR1 reads KGHSH; CDR2 reads LQKENI. The V and J ends lost 5 bases and 3 bases respectively, with 16 bases between them. The CDR3 loop spans 16 amino acids. The CDR3 nucleotides are TGTGCCAGCTCAACCGGGACTTCCGGGGACACCGGGGAGCTGTTTTTT. Encoded protein: CASSTGTSGDTGELFF.

J is TRBJ1-2 and V is TRBV3-1; D remains unclear. CDR3 length equals 15 residues. Trimming left V 1 base short and J 0 bases short, with 9 bases between. The germline CDR1 and CDR2 sequences are LGHDT and YNNKEL (reference sequence). CDR3 DNA: TGTGCCAGCAGCCAAGTGGGAGGCCCTAACTATGGCTACACCTTC. It translates to CASSQVGGPNYGYTF.

The chain has TRBV5-1 and TRBJ2-1; 11 bases fit TRBD2. Trimming took 0 bases from V and 10 from J; bases not matched to a gene: 6. This CDR3 comprises 15 residues. Germline lookup yields CDR1 SGHRS and CDR2 YFSETQ. This chain's CDR3 is CASSLDPSGRQEQFF. The CDR3 DNA follows: TGCGCCAGCAGCTTGGATCCTAGCGGGAGGCAAGAGCAGTTCTTC.

V usage is TRBV20-1 and J usage is TRBJ2-1; D not resolved. The CDR3 contains 11 residues. Germline loops: CDR1 DFQATT, CDR2 SNEGSKA (reference sequence). The CDR3, as DNA: TGCACCGTTAGCTCCTACAATGAGCAGTTCTTC. This encodes CTVSSYNEQFF.

This clonotype has a count of ten or more. V usage is TRBV3-1 and J usage is TRBJ1-5, with D uncertain. CDR1 LGHDT and CDR2 YNNKEL come from the germline V gene (reference sequence). V gave up 0 bases and J gave up 5 bases, with 2 bases separating them. This CDR3 comprises 12 residues. This chain's CDR3 is CASSQDDQPQHF. DNA of the CDR3: TGTGCCAGCAGCCAAGACGATCAGCCCCAGCATTTT.

The J gene is TRBJ2-1, the V gene TRBV18; D might be TRBD1 or TRBD2, each matching 5 bases. This CDR3 region has 15 residues. Trimming shortened V by 2 bases and J by 3 bases, and 11 bases separated the two germline ends. Germline CDR1 reads KGHSH; CDR2 reads LQKENI. The CDR3 DNA follows: TGTGCCAGCTCACCAGGGGGAACTAACTACAATGAGCAGTTCTTC. This sequence encodes CASSPGGTNYNEQFF.

The chain has TRBV5-1 and TRBJ2-6, with a possible D match to TRBD2 (5 bases). CDR1 is SGHRS and CDR2 is YFSETQ in the germline V gene. This CDR3 contains 16 residues. Between the trimmed V and J ends, which lost 1 base and 0 bases, there was a span of 8 bases. The CDR3 reads CASSLLAPSGANVLTF. DNA for the CDR3: TGCGCCAGCAGCTTGCTAGCTCCCTCTGGGGCCAACGTCCTGACTTTC.

The genes are TRBV18 and TRBJ2-2; no definite D call. The germline V and J ends were trimmed by 0 bases and 1 base, with 6 bases remaining between them. Germline V gene lookup returns CDR1 KGHSH and CDR2 LQKENI. The CDR3 contains 15 residues. The CDR3, as DNA: TGTGCCAGCTCACCACCAACAAGGAACACCGGGGAGCTGTTTTTT. Translating gives CASSPPTRNTGELFF.

This chain links TRBV7-2 with TRBJ1-5; D gene unclear. Trimming shortened V by 0 bases and J by 4 bases, and 10 bases separated the two germline ends. The germline V gene encodes CDR1 SGHTA and CDR2 FQGNSA. The CDR3 spans 15 residues. The CDR3 reads CASSLAAGLNQPQHF. DNA for the CDR3: TGTGCCAGCAGCTTAGCGGCGGGTTTGAATCAGCCCCAGCATTTT.

This clonotype was observed a handful of times. The chain links TRBV28 to TRBJ2-1; the match to TRBD1 covers 9 bases. The CDR3 contains 15 residues. V trimming: 3 bases; J trimming: 4 bases; junction bases outside the gene matches: 4. CDR1 is MDHEN and CDR2 is SYDVKM in the germline V gene. CDR3 protein: CASSFIGTGYNEQFF. The CDR3 nucleotides read TGTGCCAGCAGTTTCATCGGGACAGGGTACAATGAGCAGTTCTTC.

This clonotype was seen only a few times. This chain connects TRBV9 to TRBJ1-5; D ambiguous. Trimming removed 2 bases from V and 3 bases from J, with 12 bases in between. The CDR3 length is 15 residues. The V gene's germline CDR1 is SGDLS and CDR2 YYNGEE. Here the CDR3 DNA reads TGTGCCAGCAGCGTTAGGTCCATGTTCAATCAGCCCCAGCATTTT. Amino acids: CASSVRSMFNQPQHF.

With regard to this clonotype: This clone may be a read error of a much larger clone one base away. The V call is TRBV11-2, the J call TRBJ2-7, with 9 bases aligning to TRBD1. The V gene's germline CDR1 is SGHAT and CDR2 FQNNGV. CDR3 length: 16 amino acids. DNA of the CDR3: TGTGCCAGCAGCTTTACCGGGACAGGGAATCTCGACGAGCGGTACTTC. It translates to CASSFTGTGNLDERYF.

The chain carries TRBV28 and TRBJ1-2, with D tentatively TRBD1 (6 bases). Germline V gene data show CDR1 as MDHEN and CDR2 as SYDVKM. This CDR3 comprises 14 residues. Trimming pared 5 bases from V and 4 bases from J, leaving 14 bases between. CDR3 DNA sequence: TGTGCCAGCAGTCTTCAGGGGTCGAGCTATGGCTACACCTTC. It encodes CASSLQGSSYGYTF.

This clonotype was observed a handful of times. The gene calls are TRBV27 and TRBJ1-4, with D hard to call. The ends were cut back, 6 bases at V and 3 bases at J, with 14 bases in the middle. CDR1 and CDR2 (germline): MNHEY, SMNVEV (reference sequence). CDR3 length: 15 amino acids. The CDR3 loop reads CASRGLQIPNEKLFF. The DNA of the CDR3 is TGTGCCAGCAGGGGGTTACAGATTCCTAATGAAAAACTGTTTTTT. The whole variable domain, remainder taken from reference TRBV27 and TRBJ1-4, is EAQVTQNPRYLITVTGKKLTVTCSQNMNHEYMSWYRQDPGLGLRQIYYSMNVEVTDKGDVPEGYKVSRKEKRNFPLILESPSPNQTSLYFCASRGLQIPNEKLFFGSGTQLSVL.

The chain employs TRBV29-1 and TRBJ2-3, with D possibly being TRBD2 (5 bases). The V end lost 4 bases, the J end lost 2 bases, and 10 bases lay between the germline ends. The CDR3 consists of 13 residues. The V gene's germline CDR1 is SQVTM and CDR2 ANQGSEA. The CDR3 sequence: CSVVKDSTDTQYF. CDR3 nucleotide sequence: TGCAGCGTTGTGAAGGACTCCACAGATACGCAGTATTTT.

The chain links TRBV5-1 to TRBJ2-2; D is unclear. The CDR3 runs to 15 residues. Trimming pared 2 bases from V and 0 bases from J, leaving 8 bases between. Germline V lookup: CDR1 SGHRS, CDR2 YFSETQ. The CDR3 sequence: CASSFIGANTGELFF. The CDR3, as DNA: TGCGCCAGCAGCTTTATTGGGGCGAACACCGGGGAGCTGTTTTTT.